The source of this T cell receptor beta chain is a study of blood T cell repertoires in COVID-19. Study as a whole: The United States, Italy and Spain supplied acute and convalescent COVID-19 samples. PBMCs, B-cell-depleted T cells, or T cells provided the cDNA or gDNA that made up the material.

The CDR3 is 15 amino acids. Germline CDR1 reads KGHSH; CDR2 reads LQKENI. Trimming removed 6 bases from V and 3 bases from J, with 16 bases in between. Study processing details: Amplifying reference gene primers gave estimates of nucleated cell counts. Clones were read by immunoSEQ multiplex PCR, and TCRdb kept only the in-frame ones, dropping some. V, J and clone size derive from that table, while D and trimming were established from the DNA sequence. The data contain 60,000 to 75,000 clones, roughly 90% of them singletons. J is TRBJ2-3 and V is TRBV18; possible D gene TRBD1, 6 bases. The sample was peripheral blood. The sequence was collected from a human donor in a cohort sampled during active COVID-19. CDR3 sequence (DNA): TGTGCCAGCTCCGACACAGGGCGTGGGACAGATACGCAGTATTTT. It is translated as CASSDTGRGTDTQYF.